This T cell receptor beta chain was found in a study of T-cell memory formation after mild COVID-19 (dated by TCRdb to the early 2020s). With respect to the entire study: TCR sequence clusters from the two donors were largely donor specific. T-cell clones expanding and contracting after mild COVID-19 in a couple of donors were tracked by longitudinal TCRalpha and TCRbeta repertoire sequencing. Two young, previously healthy adult volunteers made up the cohort, one male and one female. What the work shows at the level of the full study, not this receptor alone: Balanced CD4/CD8 phenotypes were observed for clones contracting from day 15 to 85, whereas a bias towards CD4+ was observed for a second wave of clones expanding from day 15 to 37. Only a couple of mild cases were covered by the study, and larger cohorts that include severe cases with pre-infection samples were considered necessary. Contracting CD4+ clones were located mainly in the CM and EM memory subsets, whereas CD8+ clones were found to be enriched in EMRA. Whether the second-wave clones peaking on day 37 were SARS-CoV-2 specific was not confirmed. Some responding clones were detected in pre-infection memory, suggesting pre-existing cross-reactive memory T cells joined the SARS-CoV-2 response.

Including cysteine and phenylalanine, the CDR3 has 18 amino acids. The only DNA kept is the CDR3, 54 bases in frame from the first base. CDR1 and CDR2 (SGHTA, FQGNSA) derive from the germline V gene. V gives up 4 bases and J gives up 6 bases, and the segment between their germline ends measures 25 bases. Ficoll-Paque density gradient centrifugation was used to isolate PBMCs. Comments on this clonotype: Its antigen remains unidentified. Base qualities are not at hand, and no much larger clone is one base apart.

Sequencing was performed on an Illumina NovaSeq 6000. TCRalpha and TCRbeta cDNA libraries were built by 5'RACE with constant-segment primers, adding sample barcodes and unique molecular identifiers. Trizol reagent was used to extract RNA from every sample. The libraries were amplified in two PCR steps, and the second step added a second sample barcode and Illumina TruSeq adapters. Sequencing of libraries was performed on an Illumina NovaSeq with 2 x 150 bp paired-end reads. Turning to the authors' computational methods: With migec v1.2.7, reads were demultiplexed and then collapsed into UMI-guided consensus sequences. Using mixcr v2.1.11, the UMI consensuses were aligned to TRA and TRB V and J templates and assembled into clonotypes. Expanded or contracted clonotypes were those called significant by both edgeR and NoisET, with noise models trained on biological replicates. For edgeR calls, the cutoffs were a false discovery rate-adjusted p below 0.01 and a log2 fold-change threshold of 1. As an exploratory analysis of dynamics, max-normalized trajectories of the 1000 most abundant clonotypes were examined with PCA combined with hierarchical clustering. Each responding clone was given a CD4 or CD8 phenotype based on the CD4+ and CD8+ repertoires, which had been sequenced separately. In-frame beta chains were kept once TCRdb had trimmed the public reads at Q25 with fastp and called clones with MiXCR. Records with the same CDR3 protein are collapsed into one entry carrying the most frequent genes and DNA. TCRdb's processing, not the study's, gives the V and J calls here. Here the sample has approximately 190,000 distinct CDR3 sequences; approximately 16% occur a single time. The ten largest clones take up roughly 2.3% of the sample.

This clonotype was obtained from an adult woman who had mild COVID-19 (a few samples of this study predate the infection). The sample titles of this study are shuffled in the database, so cell type and time point are left out; the donor was told from shared clones. The chain is assembled from TRBV7-2 and TRBJ2-1, with the D gene tentatively TRBD1 or TRBD2, based on 5 matching bases in each. Sequences were obtained from PBMCs or a T cell subset sorted from them (not recorded which). The encoded CDR3 is CASSSRRFGATYGNEQFF. The sequence in DNA is TGTGCCAGCAGCTCCCGCCGTTTCGGGGCCACCTACGGCAATGAGCAGTTCTTC.